This T cell receptor beta chain originates from a study of T cell responses to AZD1222 COVID-19 vaccine. Here immunoSEQ multiplex PCR was the method, and the copy in TCRdb shows in-frame clones only, minus some. In the table there are about 59,000 clones, 89% of which are singletons. About this clone: Its antigen is still unknown.

This CDR3 has 11 residues. Per the germline V gene, CDR1 is SQVTM and CDR2 is ANQGSEA. V gave up 4 bases and J gave up 4 bases, with 7 bases separating them. Findings and limits, study-wide: In all cases, repertoires were sampled only after the peak T cell response. The sample set comprised mostly white British donors with more females, and clonal diversity was possibly underestimated.

This receptor was obtained from an adult who received the AZD1222 COVID-19 vaccine. The sequencing here drew on peripheral blood, taken 28 days after the second AZD1222 dose. The chain recombines TRBV29-1 with TRBJ1-2; D ambiguous. CDR3 in DNA: TGCAGCGTTGGGGAGAGCTATGGCTACACCTTC. It translates to CSVGESYGYTF.